The T cell receptor beta chain described here comes from a study of regulatory T cells in long-lasting Graves disease. Arm-PCR of CDR3 regions with iRepertoire HTBI primers generated TCR beta libraries. TCRdb independently ran MiXCR on the multiplex PCR reads; one entry per CDR3 protein. Seen here are approximately 400,000 distinct CDR3 sequences, roughly 24% observed once, and the top ten hold approximately 30%. The time point was: persistent/refractory GD, antithyroid drugs over 5 years with positive TRAb. The TCR library used RNA extracted from PBMCs. Sequenced material: peripheral blood mononuclear cells (PBMCs), taken when the disease was refractory, from a patient treated with antithyroid drugs. This receptor was taken from a woman in her forties with Graves disease.

The CDR3 protein is CASSPQAGWGEQYF. DNA for the CDR3: TGTGCCAGCAGCCCCCAAGCGGGATGGGGGGAGCAGTACTTC. The chain links TRBV11-2 to TRBJ2-7; 7 bases map to TRBD2. CDR3 size: 14 residues. Germline CDR1 and CDR2: SGHAT and FQNNGV. J lost 7 bases, V lost 5 bases, and 11 bases had no gene match.